This TCR beta chain emerged from a study of CD8 T cells in Susac syndrome. Turning to the study itself: Blood was drawn from patients with Susac syndrome. At that point, they were therapy-naive, on corticosteroids, or on intravenous immunoglobulin alone. General study results and limits: The CD4+ T cell repertoires in Susac syndrome did not show any clonal expansion.

The CDR3 consists of 14 residues. The V gene's germline CDR1 is SEHNR and CDR2 FQNEAQ (reference sequence). V lost 4 bases, J lost 1 base, and 10 bases lay in between. The sequenced target, TCR beta, came from blood CD8+ and CD4+ T cells. With random hexamers, reverse transcription was performed on roughly 0.5 to 1 ug of RNA. Amplification of TCR beta CDR3 across 54 Vbeta and 13 Jbeta was performed with immunoSEQ multiplex PCR. TCRdb processed the immunoSEQ multiplex PCR reads anew with MiXCR; each CDR3 protein has one entry. Of about 240,000 distinct CDR3 sequences in the sample, around 96% were seen once. Regarding this clonotype: Its target is unknown.

The specimen was CD4+ T cells from PBMCs. This TCR derives from a human donor with Susac syndrome. The chain has TRBV7-9 and TRBJ1-1; D uncertain. The CDR3 sequence: CASSSSSPNTEAFF. Here the CDR3 DNA reads TGTGCCAGCAGCTCCTCTTCGCCGAACACTGAAGCTTTCTTT.